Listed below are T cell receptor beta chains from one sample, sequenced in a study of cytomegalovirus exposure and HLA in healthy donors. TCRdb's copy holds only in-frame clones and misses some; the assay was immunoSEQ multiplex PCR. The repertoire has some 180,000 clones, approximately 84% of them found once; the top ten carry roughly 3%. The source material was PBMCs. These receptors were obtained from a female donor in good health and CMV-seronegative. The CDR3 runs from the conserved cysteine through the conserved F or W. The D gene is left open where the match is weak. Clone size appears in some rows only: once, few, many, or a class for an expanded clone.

TGCGCCAGCAGCCCAACCGCTCAGGGGGATACGCAGTATTTT CASSPTAQGDTQYF TRBJ2-3 . TRBV5-1 14 .
TGTGCCAGCAGCTTGGGCGGGGGTGACGAGCAGTACTTC CASSLGGGDEQYF TRBJ2-7 . TRBV7-2 13 TRBD2
TGTGCCAGCAGCTTAGGCTCGACAAGAACTAATGAAAAACTGTTTTTT CASSLGSTRTNEKLFF TRBJ1-4 . TRBV7-6 16 .
TGCGCCAGCAGCCAAGGGAGACAGGGGTCTTACGAGCAGTACTTC CASSQGRQGSYEQYF TRBJ2-7 . TRBV4-3 15 TRBD1
TGTGCCAGCAGCCCAGACAGGGGTGGTGAGCAGTTCTTC CASSPDRGGEQFF TRBJ2-1 . TRBV7-3 13 TRBD1
TGTGCCAGCAGCTATGGGACAGGGGCCCGGTACCAAGAGACCCAGTACTTC CASSYGTGARYQETQYF TRBJ2-5 . TRBV5-4 17 TRBD1
TGTGCCAGCAGCCCGTTGTCACTAGCGGGAGACTACGAGCAGTACTTC CASSPLSLAGDYEQYF TRBJ2-7 . TRBV4-2 16 TRBD2
TGTGCCAGCAGCTTTCCCGGGGAGGGCTACGAGCAGTACTTC CASSFPGEGYEQYF TRBJ2-7 few TRBV7-2 14 TRBD2
TGTGCCAGCAGCATTACGGCAGGGCCCAACACCGGGGAGCTGTTTTTT CASSITAGPNTGELFF TRBJ2-2 once TRBV6-4 16 .
TGTGCCAGCAGCTCCAGGGAGACCCAGTACTTC CASSSRETQYF TRBJ2-5 . TRBV5-6 11 .
TGTGCCAGTACGGACAGGGTCAATCAGCCCCAGCATTTT CASTDRVNQPQHF TRBJ1-5 . TRBV19 13 TRBD1
TGTGCCAGCAGCCAGGGGACAGGGGGCATTCAGTACTTC CASSQGTGGIQYF TRBJ2-4 . TRBV7-6 13 TRBD1
TGTGCCAGCAGCTCTGGACAGGGGGTAACTAATGAAAAACTGTTTTTT CASSSGQGVTNEKLFF TRBJ1-4 . TRBV7-2 16 TRBD1
TGCGCCAGCAGCTTGGATGCCCTTACGACTAGCGGGAGAACGGAGCAGTACTTC CASSLDALTTSGRTEQYF TRBJ2-7 . TRBV5-1 18 TRBD2
TGCGCCAGCAGCTTGGCCATGACTAGCGGGAGTGTACTACTAGGCTCCTACGAGCAGTACTTC CASSLAMTSGSVLLGSYEQYF TRBJ2-7 . TRBV5-1 21 TRBD2
TGTGCCAGCAGCCAAGATTTGGGGGGAAGCTCCTACAATGAGCAGTTCTTC CASSQDLGGSSYNEQFF TRBJ2-1 . TRBV4-2 17 .
TGTGCCAGCAGCAGAGATGGGACAGGCACAGATACGCAGTATTTT CASSRDGTGTDTQYF TRBJ2-3 . TRBV7-8 15 TRBD1
TGTGCCAGCAGCTTAGCGGCTCTAGCGGGGTACGAGCAGTACTTC CASSLAALAGYEQYF TRBJ2-7 . TRBV7-9 15 TRBD2
TGTGCCAGCCAAATGGGGACTAGCGGTTGGGAGCAGTACTTC CASQMGTSGWEQYF TRBJ2-7 . TRBV5-6 14 TRBD2
TGTGCCAGCAGCTTCCAGGGGCATGGCTACACCTTC CASSFQGHGYTF TRBJ1-2 . TRBV5-5 12 .
TGTGCCAGCAGCCAAATCAGGGGCGTAAGCAATCAGCCCCAGCATTTT CASSQIRGVSNQPQHF TRBJ1-5 . TRBV7-8 16 .
TGTGCCAGCAGCTTGGGAGCCCCCTACGAGCAGTACTTC CASSLGAPYEQYF TRBJ2-7 . TRBV5-6 13 .
TGTGCCAGCATCCGAAGACAGGACTATAATTCACCCCTCCACTTT CASIRRQDYNSPLHF TRBJ1-6 . TRBV5-6 15 .
TGTGCCAGCAGCCGGACAGGGAACCAAGAGACCCAGTACTTC CASSRTGNQETQYF TRBJ2-5 . TRBV5-5 14 TRBD1
TGCGCCAGCAGCCAAGATGTGGCGGGAGCGCCGAGAGAGCAGTTCTTC CASSQDVAGAPREQFF TRBJ2-1 . TRBV4-3 16 TRBD2
TGTGCCTGGAGTGTCTCCAATCAGCCCCAGCATTTT CAWSVSNQPQHF TRBJ1-5 . TRBV30 12 .
TGCGCCAGCAGCCCCCAACTAGCGGGAGAGAGCTACGAGCAGTACTTC CASSPQLAGESYEQYF TRBJ2-7 once TRBV4-3 16 TRBD2
TGCGCCAGCAGCATTCGGGGACTGGCTGGGTCTACTAACTATGGCTACACCTTC CASSIRGLAGSTNYGYTF TRBJ1-2 . TRBV4-3 18 .
TGTGCCAGCAGCTTTTCGGGACTAGCGGGAGCGCCGGAAAGGGAGCAGTACTTC CASSFSGLAGAPEREQYF TRBJ2-7 . TRBV5-5 18 TRBD2
TGTGCCAGCAGCTTGTTAGGAGACGGGGAGCTGTTTTTT CASSLLGDGELFF TRBJ2-2 few TRBV5-4 13 .
TGTGCCAGCAGCCCGGGACTAGCCGACTACAATGAGCAGTTCTTC CASSPGLADYNEQFF TRBJ2-1 . TRBV7-8 15 TRBD2
TGTGCCAGCAGCCGATCGCGCGGCCCGAACACTGAAGCTTTCTTT CASSRSRGPNTEAFF TRBJ1-1 . TRBV7-2 15 .
TGTGCCAGCAGCAGAGCTAGCGGGCCTTCCTACGAGCAGTACTTC CASSRASGPSYEQYF TRBJ2-7 . TRBV7-2 15 TRBD2
TGTGCCAGTAGTCCACACCCCGGACTGGGTACAAATCAGCCCCAGCATTTT CASSPHPGLGTNQPQHF TRBJ1-5 . TRBV19 17 .
TGTGCCACCGAGGGACAGGGGGTGTTCAATGAGCAGTTCTTC CATEGQGVFNEQFF TRBJ2-1 once TRBV28 14 TRBD1
TGTGCCAGCAGTTCCGGGACAGGGGTCAAGCAAAAACTGTTTTTT CASSSGTGVKQKLFF TRBJ1-4 few TRBV28 15 TRBD1
TGTGCCAGCAGTTACGGGGGGGGTGGGAGCAATCAGCCCCAGCATTTT CASSYGGGGSNQPQHF TRBJ1-5 . TRBV6-5 16 .